A single sample is the source of the 5 T cell receptor beta chains below, sequenced in a study of cytomegalovirus exposure and HLA in healthy donors. The protocol was immunoSEQ multiplex PCR, while the TCRdb copy is restricted to in-frame clones and leaves out a portion. In the table there are 60,000 or so clones, about 90% of which are singletons. Sequencing input: PBMCs. The receptors derive from a woman between 18 and 29 years old in good health and CMV-seronegative.

The chain uses TRBV7-6 and TRBJ2-7; unclear D gene. The germline V gene has CDR1 SGHVS and CDR2 FNYEAQ. The CDR3 loop spans 13 amino acids. V was pared by 1 base and J by 3 bases, with 7 bases between. The CDR3 reads CASSLGFNYEQYF. The CDR3 DNA follows: TGTGCCAGCAGCTTAGGTTTTAACTACGAGCAGTACTTC.

V gene TRBV19 combines with J gene TRBJ2-3; D may be TRBD2 (7 bases). CDR1 LNHDA and CDR2 SQIVND come from the germline V gene (reference sequence). Trimming shortened V by 7 bases and J by 5 bases, and 13 bases separated the two germline ends. This CDR3 contains 13 residues. CDR3 sequence (DNA): TGTGCCAGTAATAGGGGGGGACGAGATACGCAGTATTTT. It is translated as CASNRGGRDTQYF.

This chain uses TRBV2 with TRBJ2-1, with a possible D match to TRBD1 (6 bases). CDR3 length: 15 amino acids. V dropped 10 bases and J dropped 0 bases, with 16 bases sitting between them. Germline V gene sequence: CDR1 SNHLY, CDR2 FYNNEI. Here the CDR3 reads CATSRDTSSYNEQFF. The CDR3 DNA follows: TGTGCCACCTCAAGGGACACTAGCTCCTACAATGAGCAGTTCTTC.

Only one count was recorded for this clone. The chain recombines TRBV11-2 with TRBJ2-2; tentatively, D is TRBD1 (5 bases). Trimming cost V 5 bases and J 6 bases, with 16 bases left between them. The CDR3 length is 15 residues. Germline V lookup: CDR1 SGHAT, CDR2 FQNNGV. CDR3 region: CASSPSEGVSGELFF. The CDR3 bases are TGTGCCAGCAGCCCGTCTGAAGGGGTTTCCGGGGAGCTGTTTTTT.

The chain has TRBV27 and TRBJ2-3, with 7 bases matching TRBD2. Germline V gene data show CDR1 as MNHEY and CDR2 as SMNVEV (reference sequence). The CDR3 runs 15 residues. J lost 2 bases, V lost 6 bases, and 8 bases had no gene match. The CDR3 DNA reads as TGTGCCAGCAGGCCCGGGGGGTACGACACAGATACGCAGTATTTT. Its translation: CASRPGGYDTDTQYF.